The clone carrying this T cell receptor beta chain was observed many times. This entry is derived from a study of T cells after yellow fever vaccination. The CDR3 spans 13 residues. V was shortened by 2 bases and J by 6 bases, with 5 bases between the two germline ends. Germline CDR1 SGHTA, CDR2 FQGNSA. TCRdb re-called the 5' RACE reads with MiXCR, one entry per CDR3 protein. Here the sample spans under 150,000 distinct CDR3 sequences, over 7% being singletons. Sequences were derived from CD4+ T cells sorted from PBMCs, sampled 5 days after the yellow fever booster vaccination. The sequence was collected from a man aged 25-45 years who received the YFV17D yellow fever vaccine. V usage is TRBV7-2 and J usage is TRBJ1-6; no clear D gene. The CDR3 nucleotides are TGTGCCAGCAGCTTACAACTTAATTCACCCCTCCACTTT. It yields the protein CASSLQLNSPLHF.